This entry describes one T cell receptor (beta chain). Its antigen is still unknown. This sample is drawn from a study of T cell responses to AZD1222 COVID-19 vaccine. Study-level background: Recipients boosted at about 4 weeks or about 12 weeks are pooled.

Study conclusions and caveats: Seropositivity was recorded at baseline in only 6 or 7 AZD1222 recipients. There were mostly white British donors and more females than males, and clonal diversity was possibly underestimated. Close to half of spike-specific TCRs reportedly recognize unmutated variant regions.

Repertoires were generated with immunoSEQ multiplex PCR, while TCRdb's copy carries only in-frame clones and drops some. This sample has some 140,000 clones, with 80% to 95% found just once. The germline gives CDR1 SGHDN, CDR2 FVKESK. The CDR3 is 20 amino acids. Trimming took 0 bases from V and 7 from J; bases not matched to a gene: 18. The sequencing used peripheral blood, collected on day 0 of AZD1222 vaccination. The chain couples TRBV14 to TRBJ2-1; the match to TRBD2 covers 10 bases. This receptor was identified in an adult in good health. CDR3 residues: CASSQEGSGPAGGRRNEQFF. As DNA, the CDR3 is TGTGCCAGCAGCCAAGAGGGAAGTGGACCAGCGGGAGGGCGACGGAATGAGCAGTTCTTC.